This TCR beta chain was found in a study of early T cells in non-severe SARS-CoV-2 infection. Study at large: Sequenced material consisted of bulk RNA (from unsorted whole blood), and chains were unpaired.

Attached unique molecular identifiers marked individual cDNA molecules. TCRdb re-analysed the 5' RACE reads in MiXCR, keeping a single row per CDR3 protein. The data show over 60,000 distinct CDR3 sequences, with around 10% seen just once and 7.6% held by the top ten. The CDR3 runs 14 residues. Trimming took 1 base from V and 9 from J; bases not matched to a gene: 4. Germline loops: CDR1 LNHDA, CDR2 SQIVND (reference sequence). This rearrangement joins TRBV19 to TRBJ2-7; 12 nucleotides line up with TRBD2. The TCR comes from an adult who was a healthcare worker with PCR-confirmed SARS-CoV-2 infection or an uninfected control (not recorded which). The sequenced sample was whole blood, obtained at baseline. The CDR3 sequence is CASSIGGTSGRQYF. CDR3 in DNA: TGTGCCAGTAGTATAGGAGGGACTAGCGGGCGGCAGTACTTC. The full variable domain, completed using reference TRBV19 and TRBJ2-7, is DGGITQSPKYLFRKEGQNVTLSCEQNLNHDAMYWYRQDPGQGLRLIYYSQIVNDFQKGDIAEGYSVSREKKESFPLTVTSAQKNPTAFYLCASSIGGTSGRQYFGPGTRLTVT.